These 19 T cell receptor beta chains came from one sample sequenced in a study of T cell changes during pregnancy in multiple sclerosis. Generated by immunoSEQ multiplex PCR, the TCRdb table keeps only in-frame clones and is missing some. This sample carries more than 45,000 clones, 80% to 90% of them seen once, and the ten largest clones take 1% to 1.5%. This sample comprised CD4+ T cells from peripheral blood mononuclear cells, obtained in the second trimester of pregnancy. The receptors come from a female donor with multiple sclerosis, enrolled in a pregnancy study.

In DNA, the CDR3 is TGTGCCAGCGCCCCCGGGAGGGGCTACAATGAGCAGTTCTTC. Translating gives CASAPGRGYNEQFF. J is TRBJ2-1 and V is TRBV28; the match to TRBD2 covers 8 bases. V shed 8 bases, J shed 3 bases, and the junction held 6 bases outside the gene matches. Germline-derived CDR1 and CDR2 are MDHEN and SYDVKM. The CDR3 extends over 14 amino acids.

The V call is TRBV27, the J call TRBJ2-3; possibly TRBD2 for D (5 bases). Trimming left V 2 bases short and J 1 base short, with 16 bases between. CDR1 MNHEY and CDR2 SMNVEV come from the germline V gene (reference sequence). The CDR3 loop spans 17 amino acids. DNA for the CDR3: TGTGCCAGCAGTTTAAACTCTAACGGGGTCGGCACAGATACGCAGTATTTT. It yields the protein CASSLNSNGVGTDTQYF.

The V gene is TRBV28, the J gene TRBJ1-2; TRBD1 is a possible D gene (6 bases). The germline CDR1 and CDR2 sequences are MDHEN and SYDVKM. Trimming cost V 5 bases and J 5 bases, with 9 bases left between them. This CDR3 region has 12 residues. CDR3 DNA sequence: TGTGCCAGCAGTCTGAGGGGGTATGGCTACACCTTC. Translation gives CASSLRGYGYTF.

The V and J genes are TRBV6-1 and TRBJ1-1; D perhaps matches TRBD1 (5 bases). V shed 7 bases and J shed 1 base, with 10 bases lying between them. The CDR3 covers 13 residues. The germline gives CDR1 MNHNS, CDR2 SASEGT. CDR3 bases: TGTGCCAGCAACGAACAGGAGAACACTGAAGCTTTCTTT. Translating gives CASNEQENTEAFF.

DNA of the CDR3: TGTGCCAGCAGAGAGTCCGGGACAGGGAAAACCTACGAGCAGTACTTC. It yields the protein CASRESGTGKTYEQYF. The chain combines TRBV19 with TRBJ2-7, with 9 bases fitting TRBD1. The V gene end was trimmed by 9 bases and the J gene end by 2 bases; junction bases not matched to a gene: 14. Germline-derived CDR1 and CDR2 are LNHDA and SQIVND (reference sequence). This CDR3 region has 16 residues.

The chain recombines TRBV6-6 with TRBJ2-7; D uncertain. CDR3 size: 13 residues. Germline CDR1 is MNHNY and CDR2 is SVGAGI (reference sequence). Deletions cut 3 bases from V and 3 bases from J, with 9 bases between. The CDR3 DNA is TGTGCCAGCAGTTATGGGCAGTTCTACGAGCAGTACTTC. Protein product: CASSYGQFYEQYF.

V is TRBV5-1 and J is TRBJ1-2; 7 bases are shared with TRBD1. The CDR3 length is 12 residues. The V and J ends lost 5 bases and 8 bases, in that order; junction bases with no gene match: 6. The germline V gene has CDR1 SGHRS and CDR2 YFSETQ. The CDR3 DNA reads TGCGCCAGCAGGTTAACAGGGGACGGCTACACCTTC. Residues: CASRLTGDGYTF.

V is TRBV4-3 and J is TRBJ2-1, with 9 bases matching TRBD2. Germline V gene lookup returns CDR1 LGHNA and CDR2 YSLEER. V lost 5 bases and J lost 0; bases outside the gene matches: 5. The CDR3 sequence is 16 residues long. Here the CDR3 DNA reads TGCGCCAGCAGCAAGACTAGCGGAAGCTCCTACAATGAGCAGTTCTTC. Its translation is CASSKTSGSSYNEQFF.

The chain recombines TRBV2 with TRBJ1-4, with 7 nucleotides matching TRBD1. CDR3 size: 15 residues. Germline V gene sequence: CDR1 SNHLY, CDR2 FYNNEI. Germline trimming cut 4 bases from V and 5 bases from J; bases unmatched to any gene: 7. The CDR3 is CASSASGQLNEKLFF. The DNA of the CDR3 is TGTGCCAGCAGTGCGTCGGGACAGTTAAATGAAAAACTGTTTTTT.

The chain carries TRBV10-3 and TRBJ1-1; 12 positions match TRBD1. Germline-derived CDR1 and CDR2 are ENHRY and SYGVKD. The CDR3 extends over 14 amino acids. The J segment lost 6 bases and the V segment lost 5 bases, leaving 4 bases of the junction unmatched. DNA of the CDR3: TGTGCCATCAGTCCGGGACAGGGGGCGCCTGAAGCTTTCTTT. This gives the protein CAISPGQGAPEAFF.

The rearrangement links TRBV28 to TRBJ2-5, with D maybe TRBD1 (5 bases). Per germline, CDR1 MDHEN and CDR2 SYDVKM. The CDR3 totals 13 residues. The V end was cut by 2 bases, the J end by 2 bases, with 6 bases between. In DNA, the CDR3 is TGTGCCAGCAGTTTAGGACAACAAGAGACCCAGTACTTC. This codes for CASSLGQQETQYF.

The V call is TRBV5-1, the J call TRBJ2-7; D may be TRBD2 (6 bases). Trimming left V 4 bases short and J 2 bases short, with 16 bases between. This CDR3 spans 15 amino acids. Germline loops: CDR1 SGHRS, CDR2 YFSETQ. CDR3 sequence (DNA): TGCGCCAGCAGCCCTAACAGTGGGGGGACCTACGAGCAGTACTTC. Amino acids: CASSPNSGGTYEQYF.

This sequence joins TRBV9 and TRBJ2-1; 10 bases are a match to TRBD2. The V gene's germline CDR1 is SGDLS and CDR2 YYNGEE. This CDR3 comprises 21 residues. The V segment lost 2 bases and the J segment 5 bases; nucleotides outside the gene matches: 22. In DNA form, the CDR3 reads TGTGCCAGCAGCGTCCCTATGGTGCGGGCTAGCGGGAGATCGAGGCACAATGAGCAGTTCTTC. This sequence encodes CASSVPMVRASGRSRHNEQFF.

The rearrangement uses TRBV5-4 and TRBJ2-6; no firm D call. The germline CDR1 and CDR2 sequences are SGHNT and YYREEE (reference sequence). The CDR3 consists of 15 residues. V dropped 0 bases and J dropped 0 bases, with 4 bases sitting between them. The DNA of the CDR3 is TGTGCCAGCAGCTTGGTCGGCTCTGGGGCCAACGTCCTGACTTTC. It is translated as CASSLVGSGANVLTF.

The chain uses TRBV18 and TRBJ1-1, with a weak D call TRBD1 (5 bases). The CDR3 consists of 14 residues. V was shortened by 6 bases and J by 2 bases, with 13 bases between the two germline ends. Germline V gene lookup returns CDR1 KGHSH and CDR2 LQKENI. In DNA, the CDR3 is TGTGCCAGCTCCCCTTCCGGGGGAAACACTGAAGCTTTCTTT. Translated: CASSPSGGNTEAFF.

The V gene is TRBV19, the J gene TRBJ1-1; perhaps TRBD1 as D (6 bases). This CDR3 is built from 17 residues. V lost 1 base to trimming and J lost 3 bases, with 18 bases between them. From germline, CDR1 is LNHDA and CDR2 SQIVND (reference sequence). CDR3 bases: TGTGCCAGTAGTATAGGATTACAGGGTTGGTTGTACACTGAAGCTTTCTTT. It encodes CASSIGLQGWLYTEAFF.

The rearrangement links TRBV28 to TRBJ2-7, with D hard to call. CDR1 is MDHEN, CDR2 SYDVKM, per germline. This CDR3 is built from 13 residues. V lost 6 bases to trimming and J lost 3 bases, with 12 bases between them. In DNA form, the CDR3 reads TGTGCCAGCAGGCCTACAGTAGTCTACGAGCAGTACTTC. It is translated as CASRPTVVYEQYF.

Turning to this clone: This likely stems from a read error, as it lies one base from a far larger clone. Other DNA sequences of this sample code for an identical CDR3. The chain carries TRBV27 and TRBJ2-6; D gene ambiguous. V shed 6 bases and J shed 0 bases, with 6 bases lying between them. Germline CDR1 and CDR2: MNHEY and SMNVEV (reference sequence). This CDR3 contains 14 residues. The CDR3 protein is CASSRSSGANVLTF. CDR3 in DNA: TGTGCCAGCAGCCGTAGCTCTGGGGCCAACGTCCTGACTTTC. Drawing the rest from reference TRBV27 and TRBJ2-6, the complete variable domain is EAQVTQNPRYLITVTGKKLTVTCSQNMNHEYMSWYRQDPGLGLRQIYYSMNVEVTDKGDVPEGYKVSRKEKRNFPLILESPSPNQTSLYFCASSRSSGANVLTFGAGSRLTVL.

In its sample, this clone was seen once. This chain uses TRBV19 with TRBJ2-2; TRBD1 agrees at 7 bases. Germline-derived CDR1 and CDR2 are LNHDA and SQIVND (reference sequence). CDR3 length: 16 residues. The trim removed 7 bases at V and 4 bases at J, leaving 12 bases unmatched. The CDR3 nucleotides are TGTGCCAGTAAGCAGGGGGAAATATGGAGCACCGGGGAGCTGTTTTTT. Its protein is CASKQGEIWSTGELFF.